This record concerns one T cell receptor beta chain sequence. TCR beta CDR3 regions were amplified from RNA. HTBI primers were used for first-round RT-PCR of the TCR CDR3. A single record per CDR3 protein comes from TCRdb applying MiXCR to the multiplex PCR reads. In the table there are 300,000 to 350,000 distinct CDR3 sequences, about 20% of which are singletons. The CDR3 has 15 amino acids. From germline, CDR1 is MNHEY and CDR2 SVGAGI. J was trimmed by 6 bases and V by 2 bases; bases with no gene match: 8. This sample was included in a study of T cells in Graves' hyperthyroidism and ophthalmopathy. A roughly 9.3 ml volume of fresh peripheral blood provided the PBMCs.

The source is a woman in her fifties or sixties with Graves' hyperthyroidism. The sequenced sample was blood. The chain links TRBV6-5 to TRBJ1-1; 8 bases line up with TRBD1. Here the CDR3 reads CASSYTTGDNSEAFF. CDR3 nucleotides: TGTGCCAGCAGTTACACGACAGGGGATAATTCTGAAGCTTTCTTT.